This T cell receptor beta chain was identified during a study of blood T cell repertoires in COVID-19. Overall study: Italy, Spain and the United States were the sources of the convalescent and acute COVID-19 samples.

This CDR3 has 15 amino acids. The germline V and J ends were trimmed by 4 bases and 4 bases, with 17 bases remaining between them. The germline gives CDR1 LGHDT, CDR2 YNNKEL (reference sequence). Data came from immunoSEQ multiplex PCR; TCRdb stores just in-frame clones and leaves some out. The sample records 55,000 or so clones, around nine tenths being singletons. This TCR was recovered from a man aged 40-55 years with acute or convalescent COVID-19. This chain joins TRBV3-1 (or the pseudogene TRBV3-2) and TRBJ2-7; D gene ambiguous. The sample was peripheral blood. CDR3 DNA sequence: TGTGCCAGCAGCCCATCCCACACCCACAGATACGAGCAGTACTTC. Its protein product is CASSPSHTHRYEQYF.